Sequencing of this T cell receptor (beta chain) was carried out in a study of early T cells in non-severe SARS-CoV-2 infection. Study details: Sequencing of bulk RNA from unsorted whole blood was done, without chain pairing.

Unique molecular identifiers were added to individual cDNA molecules. TCRdb recomputed calls from the 5' RACE reads with MiXCR, one row per CDR3 protein. The sample has roughly 50,000 distinct CDR3 sequences, 6% to 8% seen once. This clonotype occurred a few times. This CDR3 spans 15 amino acids. The V segment lost 8 bases and the J segment 5 bases; nucleotides outside the gene matches: 6. Germline V lookup: CDR1 SEHNR, CDR2 FQNEAQ (reference sequence). The specimen sequenced was whole blood. The receptor was isolated from an adult who was a healthcare worker with PCR-confirmed SARS-CoV-2 infection or an uninfected control (not recorded which). The chain has TRBV7-9 and TRBJ2-3, with 14 positions matching TRBD2. The CDR3 DNA follows: TGTGCCAGCGATACCGGGACTAGCGGGAGAGATACGCAGTATTTT. It is translated as CASDTGTSGRDTQYF. The full variable domain, in which reference TRBV7-9 and TRBJ2-3 provide the parts outside the CDR3, is DTGVSQNPRHKITKRGQNVTFRCDPISEHNRLYWYRQTLGQGPEFLTYFQNEAQLEKSRLLSDRFSAERPKGSFSTLEIQRTEQGDSAMYLCASDTGTSGRDTQYFGPGTRLTVL.